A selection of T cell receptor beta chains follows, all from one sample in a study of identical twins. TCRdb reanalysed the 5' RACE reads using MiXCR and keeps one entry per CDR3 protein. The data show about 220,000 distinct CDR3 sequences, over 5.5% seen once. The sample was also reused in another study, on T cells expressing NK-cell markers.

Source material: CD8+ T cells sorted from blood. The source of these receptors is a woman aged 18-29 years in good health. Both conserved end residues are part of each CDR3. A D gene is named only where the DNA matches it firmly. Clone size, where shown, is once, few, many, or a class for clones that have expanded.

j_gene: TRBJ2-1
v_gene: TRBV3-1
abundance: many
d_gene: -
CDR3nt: TGTGCCAGCAGCCCGAGGATAAAGGGGGGCTCCTACAATGAGCAGTTCTTC
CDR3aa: CASSPRIKGGSYNEQFF

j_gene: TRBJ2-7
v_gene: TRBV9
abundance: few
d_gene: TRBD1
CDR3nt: TGTGCCAGCACCCCGGGACAGGGGTCCTACGAGCAGTACTTC
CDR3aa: CASTPGQGSYEQYF

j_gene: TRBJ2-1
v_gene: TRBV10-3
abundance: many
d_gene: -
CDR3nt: TGTGCCATCAGTGAGTGGACCGGAGGCAATGAGCAGTTCTTC
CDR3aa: CAISEWTGGNEQFF

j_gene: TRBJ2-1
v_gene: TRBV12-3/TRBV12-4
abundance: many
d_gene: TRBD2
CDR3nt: TGTGCCAGCAGACCCGGGACTAGCGCATACAATGAGCAGTTCTTC
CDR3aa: CASRPGTSAYNEQFF

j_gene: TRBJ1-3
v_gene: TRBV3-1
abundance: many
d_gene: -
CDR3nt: TGTGCCAGCAGCCAAGATGGATCGACGGGGAACACCATATATTTT
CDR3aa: CASSQDGSTGNTIYF

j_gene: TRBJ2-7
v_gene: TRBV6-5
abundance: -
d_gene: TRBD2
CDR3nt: TGTGCCAGCAGTTACACCAGCGGGGGTTCCTACGAGCAGTACTTC
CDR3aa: CASSYTSGGSYEQYF

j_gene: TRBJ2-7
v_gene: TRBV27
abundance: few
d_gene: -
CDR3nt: TGTGCCAGCATGCGAGCGAGCTCCTACGAGCAGTACTTC
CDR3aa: CASMRASSYEQYF

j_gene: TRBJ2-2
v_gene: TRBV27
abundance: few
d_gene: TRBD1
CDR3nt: TGTGCCAGCAGTTTATCGGGGCGACAGGGGGCGACCGGGGAGCTGTTTTTT
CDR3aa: CASSLSGRQGATGELFF

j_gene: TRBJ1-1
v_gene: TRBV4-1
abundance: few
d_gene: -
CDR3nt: TGCGCCAGCAGCTCCCATCGGGAGAACACTGAAGCTTTCTTT
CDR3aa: CASSSHRENTEAFF

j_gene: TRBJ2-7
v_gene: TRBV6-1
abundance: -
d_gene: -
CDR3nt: TGTGCCAGCAGCGGACAGATCTACGAGCAGTACTTC
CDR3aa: CASSGQIYEQYF

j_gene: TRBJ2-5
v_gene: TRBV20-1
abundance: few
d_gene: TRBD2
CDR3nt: TGCAGTGCTAGGACTAGCGGGAGAAGCTCGGAGACCCAGTACTTC
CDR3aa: CSARTSGRSSETQYF

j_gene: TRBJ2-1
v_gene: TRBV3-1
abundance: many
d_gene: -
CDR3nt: TGTGCCAGCAGCCAAGTTGGGGGGTCCTACAATGAGCAGTTCTTC
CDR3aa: CASSQVGGSYNEQFF

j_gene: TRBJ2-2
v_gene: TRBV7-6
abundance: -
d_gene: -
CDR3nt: TGTGCCAGCAGCTTAGATGTAGACGCGAACACCGGGGAGCTGTTTTTT
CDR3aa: CASSLDVDANTGELFF

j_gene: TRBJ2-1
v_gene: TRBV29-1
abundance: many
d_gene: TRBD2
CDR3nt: TGCAGCGTTGAGGAAAGGACTAGGGTGTATGAGCAGTTCTTC
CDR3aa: CSVEERTRVYEQFF

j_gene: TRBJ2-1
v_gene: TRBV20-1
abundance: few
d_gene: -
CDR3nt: TGCAGTGCTAAAAACCCAGAGCAGTTCTTC
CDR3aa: CSAKNPEQFF

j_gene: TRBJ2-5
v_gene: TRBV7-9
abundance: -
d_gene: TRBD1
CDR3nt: TGTGCCAGCAGCGACGGGACAGGTGCCTTCCAAGAGACCCAGTACTTC
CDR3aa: CASSDGTGAFQETQYF

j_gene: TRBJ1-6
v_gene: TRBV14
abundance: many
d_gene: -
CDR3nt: TGTGCCAGCAGCCCCTTTGGAGGATCGGGTCTCCCACTAGGACCCCTCCACTTT
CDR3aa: CASSPFGGSGLPLGPLHF

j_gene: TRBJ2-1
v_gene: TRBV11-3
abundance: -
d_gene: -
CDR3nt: TGTGCCAGCAGCCTGTACGGGGGTCGTGCCAATGAGCAGTTCTTC
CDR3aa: CASSLYGGRANEQFF

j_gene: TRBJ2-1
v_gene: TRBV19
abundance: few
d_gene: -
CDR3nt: TGTGCCAGTAGTATCGGGACTGAGCAGTTCTTC
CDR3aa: CASSIGTEQFF

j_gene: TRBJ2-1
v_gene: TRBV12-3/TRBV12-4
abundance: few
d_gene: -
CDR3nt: TGTGCCAGCAGTGGGGAAGGGTATGAGCAGTTCTTC
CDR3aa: CASSGEGYEQFF

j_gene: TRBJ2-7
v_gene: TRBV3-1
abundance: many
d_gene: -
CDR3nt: TGTGCCAGCAGCCATACTTACTACGAGCAGTACTTC
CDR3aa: CASSHTYYEQYF

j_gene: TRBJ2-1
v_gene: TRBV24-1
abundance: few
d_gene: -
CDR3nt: TGTGCCACCAGTGATCCGGGCGCCAACAATGAGCAGTTCTTC
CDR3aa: CATSDPGANNEQFF

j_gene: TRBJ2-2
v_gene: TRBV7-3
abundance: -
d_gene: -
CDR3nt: TGTGCCAGCAGCTTAACACAGACGAACACCGGGGAGCTGTTTTTT
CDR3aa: CASSLTQTNTGELFF

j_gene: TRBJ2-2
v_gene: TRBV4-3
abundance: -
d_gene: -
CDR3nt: TGCGCCAGCAGCCAAGAGAGAGGAGTGGTATCGGGGGAGCTGTTTTTT
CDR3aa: CASSQERGVVSGELFF

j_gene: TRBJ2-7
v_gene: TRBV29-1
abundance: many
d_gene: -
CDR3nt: TGCAGCGTTGAGAAGTCCTACGAGCAGTACTTC
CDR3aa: CSVEKSYEQYF

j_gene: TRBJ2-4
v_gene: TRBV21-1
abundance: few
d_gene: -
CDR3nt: TGTGCCAGCAGATACGGACTAGCGGACATTCAGTACTTC
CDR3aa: CASRYGLADIQYF

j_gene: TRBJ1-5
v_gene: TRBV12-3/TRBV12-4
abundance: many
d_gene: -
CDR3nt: TGTGCCAGCAGGTTAGATACGGGGAATCAGCCCCAGCATTTT
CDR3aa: CASRLDTGNQPQHF

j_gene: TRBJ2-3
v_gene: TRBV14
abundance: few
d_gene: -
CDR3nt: TGTGCCAGCAGCTCACTAGTTAGCCCAGATACGCAGTATTTT
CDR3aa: CASSSLVSPDTQYF

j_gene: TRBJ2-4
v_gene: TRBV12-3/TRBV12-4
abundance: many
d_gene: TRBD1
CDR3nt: TGTGCCAGCAGTCCGCAATGGACAGGGATCCAAAACATTCAGTACTTC
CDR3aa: CASSPQWTGIQNIQYF

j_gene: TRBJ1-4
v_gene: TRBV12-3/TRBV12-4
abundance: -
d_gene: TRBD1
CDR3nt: TGTGCCAGCAACGCACAGACAGGGGGCGAAAAACTGTTTTTT
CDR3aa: CASNAQTGGEKLFF

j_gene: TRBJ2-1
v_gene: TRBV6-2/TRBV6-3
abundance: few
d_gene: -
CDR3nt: TGTGCCAGCAGTGACCGGTTAAGACCGAATGAGCAGTTCTTC
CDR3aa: CASSDRLRPNEQFF

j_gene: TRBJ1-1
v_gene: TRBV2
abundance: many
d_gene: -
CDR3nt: TGTGCCAGCATCTTCGGGGGGACGACTGAAGCTTTCTTT
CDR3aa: CASIFGGTTEAFF

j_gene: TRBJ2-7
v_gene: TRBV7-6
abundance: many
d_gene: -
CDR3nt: TGTGCCAGCGGCGGAACCTACGAGCAGTACTTC
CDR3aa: CASGGTYEQYF

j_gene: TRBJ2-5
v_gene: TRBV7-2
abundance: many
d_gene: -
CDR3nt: TGTGCCAGCAGCTTAGCGCTAATTAAAGAGACCCAGTACTTC
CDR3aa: CASSLALIKETQYF

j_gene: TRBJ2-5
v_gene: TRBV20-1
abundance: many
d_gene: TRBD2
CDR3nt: TGCAGTGCCACTGGACTAGCGGGCCAAGAGACCCAGTACTTC
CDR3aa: CSATGLAGQETQYF

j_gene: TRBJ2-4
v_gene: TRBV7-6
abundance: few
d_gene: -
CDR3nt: TGTGCCAGCAGCCAGCAGGGGCCCCGGGACATTCAGTACTTC
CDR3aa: CASSQQGPRDIQYF

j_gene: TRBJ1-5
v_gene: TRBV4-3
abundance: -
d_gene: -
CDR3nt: TGCGCCAGCAGCCCCGACCCAGTGGAGAGCAATCAGCCCCAGCATTTT
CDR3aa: CASSPDPVESNQPQHF

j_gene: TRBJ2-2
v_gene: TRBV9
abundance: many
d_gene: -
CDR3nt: TGTGCCAGCAGCGTTGCGGCCGGGGAGCTGTTTTTT
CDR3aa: CASSVAAGELFF

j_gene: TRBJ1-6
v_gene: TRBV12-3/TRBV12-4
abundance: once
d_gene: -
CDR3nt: TGTGCCTGCAGTTTAGTCTTCGCTTGGGGGAGCTCCTATAATTCACCCCTCCACTTT
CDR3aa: CACSLVFAWGSSYNSPLHF

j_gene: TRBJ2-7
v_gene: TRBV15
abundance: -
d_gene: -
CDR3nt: TGTGCCACCAGCGGTACTAGTTCCTACGAGCAGTACTTC
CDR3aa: CATSGTSSYEQYF

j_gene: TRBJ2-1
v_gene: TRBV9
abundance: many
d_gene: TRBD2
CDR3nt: TGTGCCAGCAGCGTTAGCGGGGGGGCATCCCTTGAGCAGTTCTTC
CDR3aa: CASSVSGGASLEQFF

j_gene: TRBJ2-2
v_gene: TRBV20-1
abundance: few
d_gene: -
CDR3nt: TGCAGTGCTGGGAGTTCGAACACCGGGGAGCTGTTTTTT
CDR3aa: CSAGSSNTGELFF

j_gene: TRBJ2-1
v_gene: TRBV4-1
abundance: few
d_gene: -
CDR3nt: TGCGCCAGCAGCCCATGGGAGAGGGCTAATGAGCAGTTCTTC
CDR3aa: CASSPWERANEQFF

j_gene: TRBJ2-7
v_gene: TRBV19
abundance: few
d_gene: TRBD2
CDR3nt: TGTGCCAGTAGTATGGCGGCTAGCGGGACCTACGAGCAGTACTTC
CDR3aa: CASSMAASGTYEQYF

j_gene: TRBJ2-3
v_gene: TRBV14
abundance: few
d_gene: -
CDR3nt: TGTGCCAGCAAGGGGATTCCAGATACGCAGTATTTT
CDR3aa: CASKGIPDTQYF

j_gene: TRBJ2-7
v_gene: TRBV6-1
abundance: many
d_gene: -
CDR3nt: TGTGCCAGCAGTGAACCTGGACAGTTCTCCTACGAGCAGTACTTC
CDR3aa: CASSEPGQFSYEQYF

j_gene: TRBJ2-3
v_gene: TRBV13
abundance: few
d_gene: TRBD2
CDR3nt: TGTGCCAGCAGCTTACGCGGGAGGGAATACACAGATACGCAGTATTTT
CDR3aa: CASSLRGREYTDTQYF

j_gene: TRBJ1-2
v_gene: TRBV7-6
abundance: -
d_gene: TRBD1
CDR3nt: TGTGCCAGCAGCCCATTGACAGGGAATGGCTACACCTTC
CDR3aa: CASSPLTGNGYTF

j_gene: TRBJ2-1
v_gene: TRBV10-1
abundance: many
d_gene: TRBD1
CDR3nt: TGCGCCAGCAGTGGGACAGGGCAGTTCTTC
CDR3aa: CASSGTGQFF

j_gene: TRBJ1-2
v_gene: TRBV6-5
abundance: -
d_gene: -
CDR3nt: TGTGCCACCCGCCTAGGGGGTTATGGCTACACCTTC
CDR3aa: CATRLGGYGYTF

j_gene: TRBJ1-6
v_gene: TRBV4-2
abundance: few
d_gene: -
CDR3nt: TGTGCCAGCAGCCAAGTTCTTCTACGGCCTCAGGATTCACCCCTCCACTTT
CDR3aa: CASSQVLLRPQDSPLHF

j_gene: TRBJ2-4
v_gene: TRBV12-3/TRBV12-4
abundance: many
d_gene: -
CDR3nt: TGTGCCAGCAGTCATTCAGGGTGGATTGGCAAAAACATTCAGTACTTC
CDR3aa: CASSHSGWIGKNIQYF